Given below is one TCR beta chain in context. These data belong to a study of control samples from healthy donors and cancer patients. TCRdb's table, derived via immunoSEQ multiplex PCR, lists solely in-frame clones and lacks some. The repertoire holds about 160,000 clones, with 94% as singletons. Trimming shortened V by 2 bases and J by 9 bases, and 6 bases separated the two germline ends. Germline V gene sequence: CDR1 SGHDT, CDR2 YYEEEE. This CDR3 has 11 residues. Specimen: blood. The chain combines TRBV5-6 with TRBJ2-1, with no clear D. The sequence came from a woman aged 40-49 years in good health. CDR3 nucleotides: TGTGCCAGCAGCTTTGGCAGTGAGCAGTTCTTC. Its translation: CASSFGSEQFF.